The 7 T cell receptor beta chains below come from one sample, sequenced in a study of cytomegalovirus exposure and HLA in healthy donors. Primers for the PCR totalled 60 Vbeta and 13 Jbeta. The assay was immunoSEQ multiplex PCR, and TCRdb's table has in-frame clones only and misses some. The data show more than 150,000 clones, with over 70% seen just once and over 1.1% held by the top ten. What was sequenced was PBMCs. The source is a young man in good health and CMV-seronegative.

This chain connects TRBV30 to TRBJ2-7; D not certain. The ends were cut back, 0 bases at V and 12 bases at J, with 15 bases in the middle. From germline, CDR1 is GTSNPN and CDR2 SVGIG (reference sequence). CDR3 length: 12 amino acids. The CDR3 nucleotides are TGTGCCTGGAGTGTACATCCGGGTAGGCGGTACTTC. It specifies CAWSVHPGRRYF. The variable domain in full, with the rest retrieved from reference TRBV30 and TRBJ2-7, is SQTIHQWPATLVQPVGSPLSLECTVEGTSNPNLYWYRQAAGRGLQLLFYSVGIGQISSEVPQNLSASRPQDRQFILSSKKLLLSDSGFYLCAWSVHPGRRYFGPGTRLTVT.

The chain has TRBV28 and TRBJ2-7; 14 positions match TRBD2. In germline, CDR1 is MDHEN, CDR2 SYDVKM. This CDR3 is built from 17 residues. V was pared by 5 bases and J by 3 bases, with 9 bases of the junction left unmatched. CDR3 amino acids: CASSLPGLAGDHYEQYF. In nucleotides, the CDR3 is TGTGCCAGCAGTCTCCCGGGACTAGCGGGAGACCACTACGAGCAGTACTTC.

The V and J genes are TRBV15 and TRBJ1-5; D remains ambiguous. The CDR3 runs 15 residues. Germline V gene sequence: CDR1 LNHNV, CDR2 YYDKDF (reference sequence). Trimming cost V 5 bases and J 0 bases, with 11 bases left between them. DNA for the CDR3: TGTGCCACCAGCCTGTCAGGAAATAGCAATCAGCCCCAGCATTTT. This sequence encodes CATSLSGNSNQPQHF.

This sequence joins TRBV4-2 and TRBJ1-2, with 11 bases lining up with TRBD1. CDR1 LGHNA and CDR2 YNFKEQ come from the germline V gene. V lost 2 bases and J lost 6; bases outside the gene matches: 8. This CDR3 has 16 amino acids. The CDR3 loop reads CASSQPARDRGDGYTF. The CDR3 bases are TGTGCCAGCAGCCAACCAGCCAGGGACAGGGGGGATGGCTACACCTTC.

The chain carries TRBV7-2 and TRBJ2-7; the match to TRBD1 covers 8 bases. The germline V gene encodes CDR1 SGHTA and CDR2 FQGNSA. Trimming removed 3 bases from V and 7 bases from J; junction bases left unmatched: 5. CDR3 length: 13 residues. Written as DNA, the CDR3 is TGTGCCAGCAGCTTCGACAGGGGTGGGGAGCAGTACTTC. It is translated as CASSFDRGGEQYF.

The rearrangement joins TRBV5-1 to TRBJ2-3; 7 bases fit TRBD2. The CDR3 extends over 15 amino acids. The V gene end was trimmed by 6 bases and the J gene end by 0 bases; junction bases not matched to a gene: 7. Germline V gene lookup returns CDR1 SGHRS and CDR2 YFSETQ. The CDR3 bases are TGCGCCAGCACCTACCAGACTAGCAGCACAGATACGCAGTATTTT. The encoded protein is CASTYQTSSTDTQYF.

The J gene is TRBJ2-1, the V gene TRBV27; D may be TRBD2 (6 bases). The germline V gene encodes CDR1 MNHEY and CDR2 SMNVEV (reference sequence). This CDR3 has 15 amino acids. Trimming pared 6 bases from V and 4 bases from J, leaving 16 bases between. The CDR3 sequence is CASSVLAMGYNEQFF. In DNA, the CDR3 is TGTGCCAGCAGCGTGCTAGCGATGGGTTACAATGAGCAGTTCTTC.